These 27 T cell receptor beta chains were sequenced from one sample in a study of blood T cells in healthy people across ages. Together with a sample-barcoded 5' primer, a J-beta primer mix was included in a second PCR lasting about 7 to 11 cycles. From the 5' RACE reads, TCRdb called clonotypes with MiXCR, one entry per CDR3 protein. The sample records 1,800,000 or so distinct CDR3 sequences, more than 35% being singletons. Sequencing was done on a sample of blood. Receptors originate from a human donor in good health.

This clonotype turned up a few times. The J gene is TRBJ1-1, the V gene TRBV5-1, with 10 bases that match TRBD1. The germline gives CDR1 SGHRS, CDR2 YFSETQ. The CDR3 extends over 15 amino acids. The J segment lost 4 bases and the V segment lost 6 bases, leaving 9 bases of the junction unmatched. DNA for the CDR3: TGCGCCAGCAAGAACCGGGACAGGGGTTTCACTGAAGCTTTCTTT. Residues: CASKNRDRGFTEAFF.

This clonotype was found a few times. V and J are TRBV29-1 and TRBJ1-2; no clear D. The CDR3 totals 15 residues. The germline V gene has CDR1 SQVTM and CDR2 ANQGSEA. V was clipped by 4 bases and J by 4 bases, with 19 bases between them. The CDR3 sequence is CSVGSGPAISYGYTF. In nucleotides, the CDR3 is TGCAGCGTTGGAAGCGGGCCCGCTATAAGCTATGGCTACACCTTC.

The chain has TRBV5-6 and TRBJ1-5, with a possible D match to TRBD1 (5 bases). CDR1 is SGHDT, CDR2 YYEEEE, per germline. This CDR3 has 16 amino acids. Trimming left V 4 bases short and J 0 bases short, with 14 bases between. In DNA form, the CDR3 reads TGTGCCAGCAGCCTATTGGGGGGGGATAGCAATCAGCCCCAGCATTTT. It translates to CASSLLGGDSNQPQHF.

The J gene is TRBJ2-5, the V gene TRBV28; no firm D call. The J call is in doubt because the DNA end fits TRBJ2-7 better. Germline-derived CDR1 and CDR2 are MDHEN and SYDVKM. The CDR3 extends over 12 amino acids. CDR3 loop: CASSPLCGEQYF. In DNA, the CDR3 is TGTGCCAGCAGCCCCCTTTGCGGCGAGCAGTACTTC.

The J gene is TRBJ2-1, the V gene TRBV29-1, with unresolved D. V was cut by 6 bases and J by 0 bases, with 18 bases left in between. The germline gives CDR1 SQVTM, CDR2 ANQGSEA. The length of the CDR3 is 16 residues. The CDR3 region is CSVPSPGGVSYNEQFF. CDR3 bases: TGCAGCGTCCCCAGTCCGGGTGGAGTCTCCTACAATGAGCAGTTCTTC.

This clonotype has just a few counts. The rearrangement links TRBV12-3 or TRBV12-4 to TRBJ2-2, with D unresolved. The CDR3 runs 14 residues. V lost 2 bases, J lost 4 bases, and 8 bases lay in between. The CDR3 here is CASSLYRRTGELFF. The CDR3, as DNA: TGTGCCAGCAGTTTATACCGGCGCACCGGGGAGCTGTTTTTT.

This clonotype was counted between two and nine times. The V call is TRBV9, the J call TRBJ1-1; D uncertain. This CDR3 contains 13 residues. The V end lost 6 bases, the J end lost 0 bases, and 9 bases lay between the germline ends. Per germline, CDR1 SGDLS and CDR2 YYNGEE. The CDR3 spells CASKGSMNTEAFF. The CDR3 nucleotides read TGTGCCAGCAAAGGCAGCATGAACACTGAAGCTTTCTTT.

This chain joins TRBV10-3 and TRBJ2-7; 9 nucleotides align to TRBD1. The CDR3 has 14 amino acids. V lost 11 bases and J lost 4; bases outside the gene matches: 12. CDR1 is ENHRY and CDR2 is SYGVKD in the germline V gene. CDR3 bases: TGTGCCGCCCTGGCGGGACAGGGTTCTTACGAGCAGTACTTC. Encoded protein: CAALAGQGSYEQYF.

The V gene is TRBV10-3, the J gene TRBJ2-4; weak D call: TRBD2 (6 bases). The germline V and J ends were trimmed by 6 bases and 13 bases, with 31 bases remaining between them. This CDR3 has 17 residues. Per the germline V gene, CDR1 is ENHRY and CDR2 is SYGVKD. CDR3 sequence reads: CAIRNSFGGASYNEQYF. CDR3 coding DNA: TGTGCCATCAGGAACTCGTTTGGCGGGGCCTCATACAATGAGCAGTACTTC.

The CDR3 DNA reads as TGTGCCAGCAGTTTATTCAGTGTACACCCTATGGGCTACACCTTC. Its protein is CASSLFSVHPMGYTF. The V gene is TRBV27, the J gene TRBJ1-2; D gene unclear. V gave up 1 base and J gave up 8 bases, with 17 bases separating them. CDR1 and CDR2 (germline): MNHEY, SMNVEV (reference sequence). CDR3 size: 15 residues.

The CDR3: CASSRDAWGNIQYF. The CDR3 nucleotides read TGTGCCAGCAGCCGGGACGCCTGGGGAAACATTCAGTACTTC. The chain recombines TRBV11-2 with TRBJ2-4; possibly TRBD1 or TRBD2 for D (5 bases each). The CDR3 is 14 amino acids. The V gene's germline CDR1 is SGHAT and CDR2 FQNNGV. Trimming pared 5 bases from V and 6 bases from J, leaving 14 bases between.

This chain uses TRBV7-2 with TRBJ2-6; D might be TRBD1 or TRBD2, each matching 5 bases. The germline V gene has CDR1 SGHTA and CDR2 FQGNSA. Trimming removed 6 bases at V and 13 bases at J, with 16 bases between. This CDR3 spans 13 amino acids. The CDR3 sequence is CASSPGTLYVLTF. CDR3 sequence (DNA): TGTGCCAGCAGTCCCGGGACCCTTTATGTCCTGACTTTC.

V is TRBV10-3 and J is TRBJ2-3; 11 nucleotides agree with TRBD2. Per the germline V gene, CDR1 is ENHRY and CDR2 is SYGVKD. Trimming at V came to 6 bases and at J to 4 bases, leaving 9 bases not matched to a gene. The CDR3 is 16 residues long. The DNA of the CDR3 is TGTGCCATCAGGCAAACATTAGCGGGGGGGTCAGATACGCAGTATTTT. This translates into CAIRQTLAGGSDTQYF.

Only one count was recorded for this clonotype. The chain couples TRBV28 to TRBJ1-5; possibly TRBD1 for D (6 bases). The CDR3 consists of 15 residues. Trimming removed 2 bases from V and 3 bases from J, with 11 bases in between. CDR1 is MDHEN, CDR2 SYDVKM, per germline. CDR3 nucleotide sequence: TGTGCCAGCAGTTTACAGGGGCTACCCAATCAGCCCCAGCATTTT. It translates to CASSLQGLPNQPQHF. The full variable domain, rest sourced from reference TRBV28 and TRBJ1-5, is DVKVTQSSRYLVKRTGEKVFLECVQDMDHENMFWYRQDPGLGLRLIYFSYDVKMKEKGDIPEGYSVSREKKERFSLILESASTNQTSMYLCASSLQGLPNQPQHFGDGTRLSIL.

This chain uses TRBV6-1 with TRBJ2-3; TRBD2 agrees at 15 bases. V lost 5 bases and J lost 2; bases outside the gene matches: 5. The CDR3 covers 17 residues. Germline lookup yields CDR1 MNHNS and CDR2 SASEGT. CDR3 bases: TGTGCCAGCAGTCAACGGACTAGCGGGGGGGCCACAGATACGCAGTATTTT. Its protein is CASSQRTSGGATDTQYF.

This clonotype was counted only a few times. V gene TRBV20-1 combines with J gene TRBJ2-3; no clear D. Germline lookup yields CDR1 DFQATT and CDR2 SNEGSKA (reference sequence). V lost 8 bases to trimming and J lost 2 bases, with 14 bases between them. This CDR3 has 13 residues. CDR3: CSPVIFATDTQYF. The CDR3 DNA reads TGCAGTCCCGTTATTTTCGCCACAGATACGCAGTATTTT.

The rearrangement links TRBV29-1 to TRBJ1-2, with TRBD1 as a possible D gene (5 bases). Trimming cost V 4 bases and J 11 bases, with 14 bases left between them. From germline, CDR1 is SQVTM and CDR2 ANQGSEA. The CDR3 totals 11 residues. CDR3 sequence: CSVVGGRRYTF. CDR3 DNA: TGCAGCGTTGTTGGGGGGAGGCGTTACACCTTC.

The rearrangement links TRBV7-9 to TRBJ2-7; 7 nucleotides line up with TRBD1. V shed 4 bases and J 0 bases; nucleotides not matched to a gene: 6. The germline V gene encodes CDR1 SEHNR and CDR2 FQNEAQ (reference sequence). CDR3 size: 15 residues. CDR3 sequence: CASSSWGQPSYEQYF. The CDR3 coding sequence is TGTGCCAGCAGCTCCTGGGGACAGCCCTCCTACGAGCAGTACTTC.

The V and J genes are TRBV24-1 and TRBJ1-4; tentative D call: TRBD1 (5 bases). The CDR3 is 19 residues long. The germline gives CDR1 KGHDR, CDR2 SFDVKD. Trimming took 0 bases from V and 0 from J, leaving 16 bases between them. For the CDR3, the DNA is TGTGCCACCAGTGATTTGCTGCCGGGGCCGAACACAACTAATGAAAAACTGTTTTTT. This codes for CATSDLLPGPNTTNEKLFF.

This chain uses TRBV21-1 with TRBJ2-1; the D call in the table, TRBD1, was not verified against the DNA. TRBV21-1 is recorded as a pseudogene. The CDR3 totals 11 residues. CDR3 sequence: CASRQGNEQFF. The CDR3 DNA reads TGTGCCAGCAGGCAGGGCAATGAGCAGTTCTTC.

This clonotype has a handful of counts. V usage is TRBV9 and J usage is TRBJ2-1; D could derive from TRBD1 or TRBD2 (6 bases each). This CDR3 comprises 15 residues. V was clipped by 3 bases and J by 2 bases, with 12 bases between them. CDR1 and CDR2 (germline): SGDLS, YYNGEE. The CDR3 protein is CASSAGALAYNEQFF. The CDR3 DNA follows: TGTGCCAGCAGCGCGGGGGCATTGGCCTACAATGAGCAGTTCTTC. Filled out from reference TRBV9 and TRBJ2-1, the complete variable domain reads DSGVTQTPKHLITATGQRVTLRCSPRSGDLSVYWYQQSLDQGLQFLIQYYNGEERAKGNILERFSAQQFPDLHSELNLSSLELGDSALYFCASSAGALAYNEQFFGPGTRLTVL.

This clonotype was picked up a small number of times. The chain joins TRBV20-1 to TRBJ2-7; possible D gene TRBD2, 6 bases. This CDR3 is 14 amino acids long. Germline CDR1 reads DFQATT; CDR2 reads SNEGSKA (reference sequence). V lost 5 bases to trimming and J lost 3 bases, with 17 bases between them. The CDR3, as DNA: TGCAGTGCTTGGGTGTCAGGAGGGCTCTACGAGCAGTACTTC. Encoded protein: CSAWVSGGLYEQYF.

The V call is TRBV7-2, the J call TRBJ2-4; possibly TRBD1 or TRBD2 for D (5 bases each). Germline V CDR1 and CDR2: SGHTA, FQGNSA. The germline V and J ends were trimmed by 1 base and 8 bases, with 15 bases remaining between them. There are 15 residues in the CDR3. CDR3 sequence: CASSLVVGETYIQYF. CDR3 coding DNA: TGTGCCAGCAGCTTAGTCGTGGGGGAGACGTACATTCAGTACTTC.

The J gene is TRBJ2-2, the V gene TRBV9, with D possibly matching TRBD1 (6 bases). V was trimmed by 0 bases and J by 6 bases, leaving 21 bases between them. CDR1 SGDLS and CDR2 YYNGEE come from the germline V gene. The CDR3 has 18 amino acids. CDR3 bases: TGTGCCAGCAGCGTAGGAAACCTTGGGGGCGCAGGCTCCGGGGAGCTGTTTTTT. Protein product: CASSVGNLGGAGSGELFF.

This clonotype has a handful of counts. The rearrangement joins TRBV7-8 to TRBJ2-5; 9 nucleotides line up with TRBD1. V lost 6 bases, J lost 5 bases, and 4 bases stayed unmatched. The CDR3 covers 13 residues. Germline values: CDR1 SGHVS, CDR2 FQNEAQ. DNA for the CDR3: TGTGCCAGCAGACAGGGGGCGCGGGAGACCCAGTACTTC. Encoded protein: CASRQGARETQYF.

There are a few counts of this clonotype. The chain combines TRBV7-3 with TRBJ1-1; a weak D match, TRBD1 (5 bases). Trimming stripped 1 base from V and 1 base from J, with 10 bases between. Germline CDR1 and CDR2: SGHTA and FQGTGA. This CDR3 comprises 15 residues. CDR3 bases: TGTGCCAGCAGCTTAAGGGGGGGTAGGAACACTGAAGCTTTCTTT. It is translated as CASSLRGGRNTEAFF.

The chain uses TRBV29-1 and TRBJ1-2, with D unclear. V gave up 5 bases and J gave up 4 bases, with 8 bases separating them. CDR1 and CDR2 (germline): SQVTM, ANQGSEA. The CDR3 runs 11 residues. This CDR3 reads CSVPTSYGYTF. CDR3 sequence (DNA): TGCAGCGTTCCAACCTCCTATGGCTACACCTTC.